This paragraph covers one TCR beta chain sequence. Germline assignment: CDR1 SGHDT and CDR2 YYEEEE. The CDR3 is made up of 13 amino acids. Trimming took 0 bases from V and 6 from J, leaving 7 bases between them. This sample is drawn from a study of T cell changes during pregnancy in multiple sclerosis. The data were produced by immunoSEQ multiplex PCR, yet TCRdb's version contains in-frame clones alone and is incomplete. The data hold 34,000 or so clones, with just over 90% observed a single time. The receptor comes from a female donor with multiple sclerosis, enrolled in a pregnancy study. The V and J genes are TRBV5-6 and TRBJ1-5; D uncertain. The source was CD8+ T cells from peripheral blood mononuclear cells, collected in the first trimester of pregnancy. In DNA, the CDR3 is TGTGCCAGCAGCTTGGGGGCGGGTCAGCCCCAGCATTTT. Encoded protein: CASSLGAGQPQHF.